The 12 T cell receptor beta chains below come from one sample, sequenced in a study of graft-versus-host responses after intestinal transplantation. Generated by immunoSEQ multiplex PCR, the TCRdb table keeps only in-frame clones and is missing some. This table holds 20,000 to 25,000 clones, 82% found once. These receptors have no identified antigens. The sequencing used unstimulated CD8+ T cells sorted from spleen or lymph node cells, collected before transplant. The origin of the receptors is a human donor who was the organ donor for an intestinal transplant.

Only one count was recorded for this clone. The chain carries TRBV6-5 and TRBJ2-7, with TRBD2 matching over 10 bases. The CDR3 covers 14 residues. Trimming cost V 2 bases and J 2 bases; bases outside gene matches: 0. CDR1 is MNHEY, CDR2 SVGAGI, per germline. The CDR3 sequence: CASSYTSGTYEQYF. Written as DNA, the CDR3 is TGTGCCAGCAGTTACACTAGCGGGACCTACGAGCAGTACTTC.

This chain uses TRBV27 with TRBJ2-6; D assignment may be TRBD1 or TRBD2 (7 bases each). V shed 4 bases and J shed 3 bases, with 25 bases lying between them. Germline CDR1 and CDR2: MNHEY and SMNVEV (reference sequence). The CDR3 sequence is 20 residues long. CDR3 coding DNA: TGTGCCAGCAGTTATACCCCCGGGGGAGGGGGCGCTTTTGGGGCCAACGTCCTGACTTTC. As protein: CASSYTPGGGGAFGANVLTF.

For this clone: Other DNA sequences within the sample encode an identical CDR3. The V call is TRBV5-4, the J call TRBJ2-7; 9 nucleotides line up with TRBD2. CDR3 length: 14 amino acids. Per the germline V gene, CDR1 is SGHNT and CDR2 is YYREEE (reference sequence). Losses at the gene ends were 3 bases for V and 2 bases for J; bases not matched to a gene: 3. CDR3: CASSSGLAAYEQYF. The DNA for the CDR3 is TGTGCCAGCAGCTCGGGACTAGCAGCCTACGAGCAGTACTTC.

This clone was seen a few times. Other DNA sequences in the sample encode the same CDR3. The V gene is TRBV13, the J gene TRBJ1-5; no firm D call. The CDR3 has 13 residues. V gave up 4 bases and J gave up 7 bases, with 11 bases separating them. CDR1 PRHDT and CDR2 FYEKMQ come from the germline V gene (reference sequence). CDR3 sequence: CASSSGLGQPQHF. CDR3 DNA: TGTGCCAGCAGCTCGGGTTTGGGCCAGCCCCAGCATTTT. Full variable domain (missing parts from reference TRBV13 and TRBJ1-5): AAGVIQSPRHLIKEKRETATLKCYPIPRHDTVYWYQQGPGQDPQFLISFYEKMQSDKGSIPDRFSAQQFSDYHSELNMSSLELGDSALYFCASSSGLGQPQHFGDGTRLSIL.

The CDR3 bases are TGTGCCAGCAGTGAACGGCCCCATGGTACCGGGGAGCTGTTTTTT. It is translated as CASSERPHGTGELFF. The genes are TRBV6-1 and TRBJ2-2, with D unresolved. CDR1 and CDR2 (germline): MNHNS, SASEGT. The CDR3 extends over 15 amino acids. The germline V and J ends were trimmed by 2 bases and 5 bases, with 12 bases remaining between them.

A few counts support this clone. The chain recombines TRBV4-1 with TRBJ2-2; D call uncertain. The germline V and J ends were trimmed by 7 bases and 3 bases, with 12 bases remaining between them. Germline CDR1 and CDR2: MGHRA and YSYEKL. The CDR3 has 14 residues. The CDR3 region has the DNA TGCGCCAGCAAGGACGAACCGCACACCGGGGAGCTGTTTTTT. This sequence encodes CASKDEPHTGELFF.

The chain carries TRBV30 and TRBJ2-2; tentatively, D is TRBD1 or TRBD2 (5 bases each). Trimming took off 2 bases at V and 4 bases at J, with 14 bases between the two ends. CDR1 is GTSNPN, CDR2 SVGIG, per germline (reference sequence). The CDR3 covers 15 residues. The CDR3 bases are TGTGCCTGGAGTTGGGTAGGGGACCTCACCGGGGAGCTGTTTTTT. This gives the protein CAWSWVGDLTGELFF.

This sequence joins TRBV29-1 and TRBJ2-7; 12 bases are shared with TRBD1. V was clipped by 3 bases and J by 3 bases; unmatched bases: 3. Germline V gives CDR1 SQVTM, CDR2 ANQGSEA. The CDR3 extends over 14 amino acids. The CDR3 reads CSVDGTGGGYEQYF. The CDR3 coding sequence is TGCAGCGTTGATGGGACAGGGGGCGGCTACGAGCAGTACTTC.

The V call is TRBV4-1, the J call TRBJ2-7; 7 nucleotides align to TRBD2. The V gene end was trimmed by 1 base and the J gene end by 6 bases; junction bases not matched to a gene: 6. CDR1 and CDR2 (germline): MGHRA, YSYEKL. The CDR3 loop spans 14 amino acids. CDR3 DNA: TGCGCCAGCAGCCAAGCGGATGGGGGGGGCGAGCAGTACTTC. The encoded protein is CASSQADGGGEQYF.

A few counts support this clone. This rearrangement joins TRBV4-3 to TRBJ2-7, with 10 bases matching TRBD1. V lost 6 bases, J lost 2 bases, and 4 bases stayed unmatched. Germline lookup yields CDR1 LGHNA and CDR2 YSLEER. The CDR3 runs to 14 residues. In DNA form, the CDR3 reads TGCGCCAGCAGTCCGACAGGGGGCCCCTACGAGCAGTACTTC. As protein: CASSPTGGPYEQYF.

V is TRBV30 and J is TRBJ1-2, with D possibly matching TRBD1 (5 bases). Trimming pared 4 bases from V and 4 bases from J, leaving 10 bases between. Per germline, CDR1 GTSNPN and CDR2 SVGIG (reference sequence). The CDR3 runs 12 residues. The CDR3 loop is CAWTGTVYGYTF. CDR3 nucleotides: TGTGCCTGGACCGGGACGGTCTATGGCTACACCTTC. The full variable domain, rest sourced from reference TRBV30 and TRBJ1-2, is SQTIHQWPATLVQPVGSPLSLECTVEGTSNPNLYWYRQAAGRGLQLLFYSVGIGQISSEVPQNLSASRPQDRQFILSSKKLLLSDSGFYLCAWTGTVYGYTFGSGTRLTVV.

The rearrangement joins TRBV7-9 to TRBJ2-7; unclear D gene. V lost 2 bases, J lost 3 bases, and 5 bases lay in between. The CDR3 has 12 amino acids. The germline gives CDR1 SEHNR, CDR2 FQNEAQ (reference sequence). CDR3 loop: CASSLISYEQYF. DNA for the CDR3: TGTGCCAGCAGCTTAATCAGCTACGAGCAGTACTTC.